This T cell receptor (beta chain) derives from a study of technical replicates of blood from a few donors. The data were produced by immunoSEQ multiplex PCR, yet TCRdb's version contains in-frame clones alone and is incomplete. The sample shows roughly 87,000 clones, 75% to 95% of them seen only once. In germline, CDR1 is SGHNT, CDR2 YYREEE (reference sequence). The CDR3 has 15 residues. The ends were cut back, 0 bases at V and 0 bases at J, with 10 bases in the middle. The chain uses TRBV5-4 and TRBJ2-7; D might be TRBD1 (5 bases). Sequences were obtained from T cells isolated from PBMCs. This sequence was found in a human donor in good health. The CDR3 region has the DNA TGTGCCAGCAGCTTGGATCTGGGGCGCTCCTACGAGCAGTACTTC. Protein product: CASSLDLGRSYEQYF.